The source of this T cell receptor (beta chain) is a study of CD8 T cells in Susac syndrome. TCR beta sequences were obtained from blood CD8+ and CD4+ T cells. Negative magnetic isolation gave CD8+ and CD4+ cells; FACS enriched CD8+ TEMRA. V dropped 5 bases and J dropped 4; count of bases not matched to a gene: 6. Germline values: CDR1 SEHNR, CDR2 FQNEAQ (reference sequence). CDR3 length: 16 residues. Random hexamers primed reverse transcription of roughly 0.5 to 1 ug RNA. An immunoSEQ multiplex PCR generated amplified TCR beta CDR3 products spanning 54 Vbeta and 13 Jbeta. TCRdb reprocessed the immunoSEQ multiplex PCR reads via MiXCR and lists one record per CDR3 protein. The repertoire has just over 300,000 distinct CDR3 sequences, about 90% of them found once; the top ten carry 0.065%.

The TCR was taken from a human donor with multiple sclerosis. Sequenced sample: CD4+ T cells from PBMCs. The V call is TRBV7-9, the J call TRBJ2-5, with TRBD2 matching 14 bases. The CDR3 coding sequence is TGTGCCAGCAGCACCGGGACTAGCGGGAGCGGAGAGACCCAGTACTTC. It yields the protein CASSTGTSGSGETQYF.